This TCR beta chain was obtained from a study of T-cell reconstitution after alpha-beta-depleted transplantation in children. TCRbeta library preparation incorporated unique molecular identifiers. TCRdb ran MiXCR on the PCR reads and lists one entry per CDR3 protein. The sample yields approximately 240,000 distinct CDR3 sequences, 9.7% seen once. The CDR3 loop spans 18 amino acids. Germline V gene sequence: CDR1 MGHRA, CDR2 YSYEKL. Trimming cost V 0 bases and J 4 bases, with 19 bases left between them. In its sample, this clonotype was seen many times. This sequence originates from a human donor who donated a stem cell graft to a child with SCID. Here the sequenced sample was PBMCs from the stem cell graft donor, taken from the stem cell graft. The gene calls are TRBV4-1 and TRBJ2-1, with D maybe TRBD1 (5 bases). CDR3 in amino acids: CASSQESIWGAAYNEQFF. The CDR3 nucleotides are TGCGCCAGCAGCCAAGAATCGATCTGGGGCGCGGCTTACAATGAGCAGTTCTTC.